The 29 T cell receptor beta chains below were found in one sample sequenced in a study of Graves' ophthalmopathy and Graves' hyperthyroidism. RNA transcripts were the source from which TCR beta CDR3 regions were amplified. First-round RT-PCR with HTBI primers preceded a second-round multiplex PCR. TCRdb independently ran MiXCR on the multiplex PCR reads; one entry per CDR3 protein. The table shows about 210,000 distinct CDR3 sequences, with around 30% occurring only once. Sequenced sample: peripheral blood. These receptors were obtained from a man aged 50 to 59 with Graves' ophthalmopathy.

DNA of the CDR3: TGTGCCAGCAGCGTCACAGGGCGTGGGGCCAACGTCCTGACTTTC. It codes for CASSVTGRGANVLTF. The chain has TRBV9 and TRBJ2-6; tentatively, D is TRBD1 (6 bases). CDR1 SGDLS and CDR2 YYNGEE come from the germline V gene. V lost 2 bases, J lost 3 bases, and 9 bases lay in between. The CDR3 is made up of 15 amino acids.

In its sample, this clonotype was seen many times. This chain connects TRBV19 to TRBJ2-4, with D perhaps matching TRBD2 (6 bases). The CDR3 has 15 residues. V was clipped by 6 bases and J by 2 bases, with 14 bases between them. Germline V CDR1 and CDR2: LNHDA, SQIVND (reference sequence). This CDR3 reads CASRREIRPKNIQYF. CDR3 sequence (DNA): TGTGCCAGTAGACGGGAGATCCGACCCAAAAACATTCAGTACTTC.

CDR3 DNA: TGCAGCGTTGTGAACCGCAAGAATGGCTACACCTTC. As protein: CSVVNRKNGYTF. J is TRBJ1-2 and V is TRBV29-1; D call uncertain. This CDR3 spans 12 amino acids. Germline CDR1 reads SQVTM; CDR2 reads ANQGSEA. The V gene lost 4 bases and the J gene lost 6 bases, with 12 bases spanning the gap.

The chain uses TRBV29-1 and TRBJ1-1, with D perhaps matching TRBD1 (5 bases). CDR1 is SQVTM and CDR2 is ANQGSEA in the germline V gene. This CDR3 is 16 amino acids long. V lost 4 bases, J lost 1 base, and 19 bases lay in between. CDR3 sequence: CSVGPPGGAWNTEAFF. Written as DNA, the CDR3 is TGCAGCGTTGGGCCGCCAGGCGGGGCGTGGAACACTGAAGCTTTCTTT.

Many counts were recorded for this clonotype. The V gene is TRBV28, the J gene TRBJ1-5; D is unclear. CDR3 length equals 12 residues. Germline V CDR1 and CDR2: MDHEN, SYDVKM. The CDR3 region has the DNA TGTGCAGCCGGGCTTCTCAATCAGCCCCAGCATTTT. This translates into CAAGLLNQPQHF. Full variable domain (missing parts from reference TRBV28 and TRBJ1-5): DVKVTQSSRYLVKRTGEKVFLECVQDMDHENMFWYRQDPGLGLRLIYFSYDVKMKEKGDIPEGYSVSREKKERFSLILESASTNQTSMYLCAAGLLNQPQHFGDGTRLSIL.

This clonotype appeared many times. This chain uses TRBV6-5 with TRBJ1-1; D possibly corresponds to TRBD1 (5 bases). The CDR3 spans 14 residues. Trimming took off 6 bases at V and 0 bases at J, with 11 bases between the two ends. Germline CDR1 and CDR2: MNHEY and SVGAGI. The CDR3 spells CASRTNRLNTEAFF. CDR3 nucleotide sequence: TGTGCCAGCAGAACCAACAGGCTGAACACTGAAGCTTTCTTT.

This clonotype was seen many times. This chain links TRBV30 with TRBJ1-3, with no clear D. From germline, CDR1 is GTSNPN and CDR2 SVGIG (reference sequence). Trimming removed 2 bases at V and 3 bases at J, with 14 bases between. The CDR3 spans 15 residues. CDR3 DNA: TGTGCCTGGAGTAGGCGTGTGGGGTATGGAAACACCATATATTTT. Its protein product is CAWSRRVGYGNTIYF.

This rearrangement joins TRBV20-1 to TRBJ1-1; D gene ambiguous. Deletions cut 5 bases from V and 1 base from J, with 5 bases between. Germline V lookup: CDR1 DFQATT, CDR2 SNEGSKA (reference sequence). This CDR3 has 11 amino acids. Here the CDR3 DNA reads TGCAGTGCTGTGTCGAACACTGAAGCTTTCTTT. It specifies CSAVSNTEAFF.

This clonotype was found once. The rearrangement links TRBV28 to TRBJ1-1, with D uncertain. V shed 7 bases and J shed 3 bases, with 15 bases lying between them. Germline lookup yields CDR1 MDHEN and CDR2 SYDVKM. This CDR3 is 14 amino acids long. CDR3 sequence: CASTTIGWDTEAFF. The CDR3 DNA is TGTGCCAGCACTACAATTGGGTGGGACACTGAAGCTTTCTTT.

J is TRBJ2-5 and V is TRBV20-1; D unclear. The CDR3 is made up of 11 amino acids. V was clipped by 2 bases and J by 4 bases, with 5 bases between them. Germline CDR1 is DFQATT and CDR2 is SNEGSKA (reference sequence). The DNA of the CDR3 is TGCAGTGCTAGACTAGGAGAGACCCAGTACTTC. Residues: CSARLGETQYF.

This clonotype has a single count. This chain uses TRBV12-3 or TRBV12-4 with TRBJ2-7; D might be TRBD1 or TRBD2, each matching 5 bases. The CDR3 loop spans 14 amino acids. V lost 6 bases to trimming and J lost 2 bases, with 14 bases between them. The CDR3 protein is CASSTGTSTYEQYF. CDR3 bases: TGTGCCAGCAGCACCGGGACCTCTACCTACGAGCAGTACTTC.

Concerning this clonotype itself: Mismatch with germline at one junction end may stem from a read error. CDR3 residues: CASSLSGGPAHF. The CDR3 nucleotides are TGTGCCAGCAGTTTGAGCGGGGGGCCTGCTCACTTC. The chain uses TRBV12-3 or TRBV12-4 and TRBJ2-7; 9 positions match TRBD2. The CDR3 covers 12 residues.

Here the CDR3 DNA reads TGTGCCCTAGGGACAGGCGACACTGAAGCTTTCTTT. Protein sequence: CALGTGDTEAFF. The chain recombines TRBV13 with TRBJ1-1; 8 bases align to TRBD1. This CDR3 comprises 12 residues. CDR1 and CDR2 (germline): PRHDT, FYEKMQ (reference sequence). The V and J ends lost 11 bases and 3 bases, in that order; junction bases with no gene match: 5.

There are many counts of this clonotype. For the CDR3, the DNA is TGTGCCACCAGGGTCGGGGTCGGGAATCAGCCCCAGCATTTT. Residues: CATRVGVGNQPQHF. V usage is TRBV15 and J usage is TRBJ1-5; D unclear. This CDR3 comprises 14 residues. V gave up 6 bases and J gave up 4 bases, with 13 bases separating them. Germline CDR1 reads LNHNV; CDR2 reads YYDKDF (reference sequence). Based on the CDR3 plus reference TRBV15 and TRBJ1-5, the full variable domain is DAMVIQNPRYQVTQFGKPVTLSCSQTLNHNVMYWYQQKSSQAPKLLFHYYDKDFNNEADTPDNFQSRRPNTSFCFLDIRSPGLGDTAMYLCATRVGVGNQPQHFGDGTRLSIL.

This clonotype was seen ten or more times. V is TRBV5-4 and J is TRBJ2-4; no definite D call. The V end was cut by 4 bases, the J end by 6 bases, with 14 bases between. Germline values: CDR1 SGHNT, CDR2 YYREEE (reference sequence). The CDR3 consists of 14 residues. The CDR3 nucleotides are TGTGCCAGCAGCCCTGCCAGTGGATTAAACATTCAGTACTTC. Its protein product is CASSPASGLNIQYF.

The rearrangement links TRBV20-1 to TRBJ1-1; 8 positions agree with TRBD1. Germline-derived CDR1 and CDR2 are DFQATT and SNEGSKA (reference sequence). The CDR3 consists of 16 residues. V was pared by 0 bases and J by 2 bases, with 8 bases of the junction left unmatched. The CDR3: CSARDFSTGDNTEAFF. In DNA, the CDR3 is TGCAGTGCTAGAGATTTTTCGACAGGGGATAACACTGAAGCTTTCTTT.

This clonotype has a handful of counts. The CDR3 here is CASSPLGGDSPLHF. The CDR3 DNA reads as TGTGCCAGCAGTCCCCTGGGCGGGGATTCACCCCTCCACTTT. This chain uses TRBV12-3 or TRBV12-4 with TRBJ1-6; D uncertain. The CDR3 consists of 14 residues. The ends were cut back, 5 bases at V and 8 bases at J, with 13 bases in the middle.

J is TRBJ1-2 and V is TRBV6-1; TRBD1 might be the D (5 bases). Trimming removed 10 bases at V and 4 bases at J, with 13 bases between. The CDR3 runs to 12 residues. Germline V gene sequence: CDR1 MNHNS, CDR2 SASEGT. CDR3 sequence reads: CATNRQLYGYTF. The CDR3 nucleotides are TGTGCCACCAACAGGCAGCTCTATGGCTACACCTTC.

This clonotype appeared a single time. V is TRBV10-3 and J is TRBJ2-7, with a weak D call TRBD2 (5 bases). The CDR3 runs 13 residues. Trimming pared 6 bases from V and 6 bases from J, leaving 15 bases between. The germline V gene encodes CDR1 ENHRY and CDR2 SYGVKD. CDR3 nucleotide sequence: TGTGCCATCAGAGAATCTCTAGCCGGCGAGCAGTACTTC. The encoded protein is CAIRESLAGEQYF.

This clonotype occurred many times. The CDR3 region is CASSQYDKPNQETQYF. For the CDR3, the DNA is TGCGCCAGCAGCCAATATGACAAACCCAACCAAGAGACCCAGTACTTC. The rearrangement links TRBV4-1 to TRBJ2-5, with no clear D. CDR3 length equals 16 residues. Germline V gene data show CDR1 as MGHRA and CDR2 as YSYEKL. V shed 2 bases and J shed 0 bases, with 13 bases lying between them.

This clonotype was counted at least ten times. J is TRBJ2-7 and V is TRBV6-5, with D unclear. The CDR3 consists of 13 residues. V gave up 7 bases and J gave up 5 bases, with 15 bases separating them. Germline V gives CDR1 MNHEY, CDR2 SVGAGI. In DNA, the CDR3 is TGTGCCAGCACCAGCCCCGGTCTAGACGAGCAGTACTTC. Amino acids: CASTSPGLDEQYF.

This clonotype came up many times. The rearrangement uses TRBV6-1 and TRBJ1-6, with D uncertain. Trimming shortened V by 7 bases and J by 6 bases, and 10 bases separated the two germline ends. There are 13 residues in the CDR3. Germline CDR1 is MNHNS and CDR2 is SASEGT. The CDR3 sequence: CASTRAGNSPLHF. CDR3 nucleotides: TGTGCCAGCACAAGGGCGGGTAATTCACCCCTCCACTTT.

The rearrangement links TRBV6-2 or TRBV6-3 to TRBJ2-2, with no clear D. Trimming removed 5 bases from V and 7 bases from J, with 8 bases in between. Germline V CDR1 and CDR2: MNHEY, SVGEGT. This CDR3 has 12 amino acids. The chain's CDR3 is CASSPWGGELFF. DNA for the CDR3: TGTGCCAGCAGTCCCTGGGGCGGGGAGCTGTTTTTT.

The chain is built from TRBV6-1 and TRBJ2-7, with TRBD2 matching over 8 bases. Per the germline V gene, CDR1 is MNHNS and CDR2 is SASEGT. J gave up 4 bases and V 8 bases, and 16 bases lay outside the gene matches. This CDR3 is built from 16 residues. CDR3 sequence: CASRRVSGGPPYEQYF. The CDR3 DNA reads TGTGCCAGCCGGCGGGTTTCGGGAGGGCCACCTTACGAGCAGTACTTC.

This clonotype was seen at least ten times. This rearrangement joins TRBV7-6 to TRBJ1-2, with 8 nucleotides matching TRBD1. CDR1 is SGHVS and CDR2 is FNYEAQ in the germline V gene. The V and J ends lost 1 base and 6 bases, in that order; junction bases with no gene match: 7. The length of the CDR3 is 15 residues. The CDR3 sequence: CASSLEARGRNGYTF. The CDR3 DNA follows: TGTGCCAGCAGCTTAGAGGCCAGGGGGCGAAATGGCTACACCTTC.

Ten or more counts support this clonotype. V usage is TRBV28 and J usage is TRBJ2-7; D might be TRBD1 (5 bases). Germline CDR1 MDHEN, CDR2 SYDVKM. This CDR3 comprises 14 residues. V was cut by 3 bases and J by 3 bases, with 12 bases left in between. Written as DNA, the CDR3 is TGTGCCAGCAGTTTGGCGGACATTGGCTACGAGCAGTACTTC. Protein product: CASSLADIGYEQYF.

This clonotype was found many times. Here the CDR3 DNA reads TGCAGTGCGCAGGACAGCCGGGAGACCCAGTACTTC. As protein: CSAQDSRETQYF. The genes are TRBV20-1 and TRBJ2-5; tentatively, D is TRBD1 (6 bases). This CDR3 region has 12 residues. The germline V and J ends were trimmed by 6 bases and 5 bases, with 13 bases remaining between them. CDR1 is DFQATT, CDR2 SNEGSKA, per germline (reference sequence).

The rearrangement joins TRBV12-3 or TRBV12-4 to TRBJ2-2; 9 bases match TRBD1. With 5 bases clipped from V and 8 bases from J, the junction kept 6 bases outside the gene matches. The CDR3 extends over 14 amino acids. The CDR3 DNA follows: TGTGCCAGCAGTGAACAGGGGGCGCGGGGGGAGCTGTTTTTT. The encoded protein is CASSEQGARGELFF.

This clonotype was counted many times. In DNA, the CDR3 is TGTGCCAGCAGTTACTCCGCGGGAAGAAGTGGAAACACCATATATTTT. Amino acid sequence: CASSYSAGRSGNTIYF. The rearrangement uses TRBV6-5 and TRBJ1-3, with D hard to call. Deletions cut 0 bases from V and 3 bases from J, with 12 bases between. Germline CDR1 reads MNHEY; CDR2 reads SVGAGI. This CDR3 spans 16 amino acids.